This T cell receptor beta chain was retrieved from a study of fetal regulatory T cell absence and autoimmunity. The wider study: IPEX patients had exocrine pancreas autoimmunity without clinical diabetes.

Study outcomes and limitations: In IPEX, the enrichment was taken to support antigen-driven autoimmunity before birth.

Generated by immunoSEQ multiplex PCR, the TCRdb table keeps only in-frame clones and is missing some. The table shows about 95,000 clones, with more than 70% occurring only once. With respect to this clone: Its antigen is currently unknown.

The CDR3 covers 14 residues. Trimming cost V 2 bases and J 2 bases, with 10 bases left between them. Germline assignment: CDR1 MNHEY and CDR2 SMNVEV (reference sequence). The receptor was isolated from a male donor with IPEX syndrome. The chain combines TRBV27 with TRBJ2-7; possibly TRBD1 or TRBD2 for D (5 bases each). Source material: pancreas tissue. The CDR3, as DNA: TGTGCCAGCAGTTTAGGGACGGAAACCTACGAGCAGTACTTC. Amino acid sequence: CASSLGTETYEQYF.